The 26 T cell receptor beta chains below come from one sample, sequenced in a study of blood T cell repertoires in COVID-19. The protocol was immunoSEQ multiplex PCR, while the TCRdb copy is restricted to in-frame clones and leaves out a portion. The sample consists of 200,000 to 300,000 clones, roughly 82% of them appearing once. The specimen was peripheral blood. These TCRs come from a man aged 35-49 years who had recovered from COVID-19.

In DNA form, the CDR3 reads TGTGCCAGCAGAAGAGACAGGGGGCTTTATGGCTACACCTTC. This codes for CASRRDRGLYGYTF. This chain joins TRBV6-6 and TRBJ1-2, with 10 bases lining up with TRBD1. Germline V CDR1 and CDR2: MNHNY, SVGAGI (reference sequence). This CDR3 is built from 14 residues. The trim removed 6 bases at V and 5 bases at J, leaving 6 bases unmatched.

The CDR3: CASSLGSTVETQYF. The CDR3 bases are TGTGCCAGCAGCTTAGGATCTACAGTGGAGACCCAGTACTTC. This chain connects TRBV5-5 to TRBJ2-5; unclear D gene. This CDR3 has 14 residues. In germline, CDR1 is SGHKS, CDR2 YYEKEE (reference sequence). V was shortened by 2 bases and J by 5 bases, with 13 bases between the two germline ends.

The chain carries TRBV6-2 or TRBV6-3 and TRBJ1-2; 7 bases align to TRBD1. The CDR3 length is 13 residues. Germline CDR1 is MNHEY and CDR2 is SVGEGT. V shed 6 bases and J 3 bases; nucleotides not matched to a gene: 4. CDR3 bases: TGTGCCAGCAGCGTTACAGGGGACTATGGCTACACCTTC. This translates into CASSVTGDYGYTF.

The rearrangement joins TRBV30 to TRBJ1-1; no firm D call. Germline V gene data show CDR1 as GTSNPN and CDR2 as SVGIG (reference sequence). Trimming took off 0 bases at V and 0 bases at J, with 8 bases between the two ends. The CDR3 extends over 14 amino acids. The CDR3 DNA is TGTGCCTGGAGTGTTTCCGGGGTGAACACTGAAGCTTTCTTT. Protein product: CAWSVSGVNTEAFF.

The V gene is TRBV7-8, the J gene TRBJ2-3; TRBD2 might be the D (6 bases). The V end lost 4 bases, the J end lost 0 bases, and 17 bases lay between the germline ends. The CDR3 loop spans 17 amino acids. Per germline, CDR1 SGHVS and CDR2 FQNEAQ. The CDR3 is CASSSMVYSGSTDTQYF. The DNA for the CDR3 is TGTGCCAGCAGCTCCATGGTGTATAGCGGAAGCACAGATACGCAGTATTTT.

This rearrangement joins TRBV7-2 to TRBJ2-2; D may be TRBD2 (5 bases). Germline V gives CDR1 SGHTA, CDR2 FQGNSA. The CDR3 runs 17 residues. V dropped 1 base and J dropped 2 bases, with 14 bases sitting between them. The CDR3 nucleotides read TGTGCCAGCAGCTTAGGGCTGGGCGGGTCAAACACCGGGGAGCTGTTTTTT. The encoded protein is CASSLGLGGSNTGELFF.

This clone was seen only once. The chain combines TRBV4-3 with TRBJ1-5; a weak D match, TRBD1 (5 bases). The V and J ends lost 0 bases and 5 bases respectively, with 11 bases between them. The V gene's germline CDR1 is LGHNA and CDR2 YSLEER. The CDR3 length is 15 residues. The CDR3 sequence is CASSQDKDSYQPQHF. The CDR3 nucleotides are TGCGCCAGCAGCCAAGATAAAGACAGTTATCAGCCCCAGCATTTT.

The V and J genes are TRBV19 and TRBJ2-5; the D is unclear. The CDR3 has 14 amino acids. CDR1 is LNHDA and CDR2 is SQIVND in the germline V gene (reference sequence). V lost 4 bases and J 2 bases, leaving 11 bases between the germline ends. CDR3 amino acids: CASSTRVNQETQYF. CDR3 coding DNA: TGTGCCAGTAGTACGAGAGTAAATCAAGAGACCCAGTACTTC.

This clone has a handful of counts. The chain couples TRBV5-1 to TRBJ2-1; D is perhaps TRBD1 (5 bases). The CDR3 sequence is 15 residues long. CDR1 and CDR2 from the germline V gene are SGHRS and YFSETQ. V lost 0 bases and J lost 6, with 13 bases in between. CDR3 nucleotide sequence: TGCGCCAGCAGCTTGGAAGTAGGGGTCTTCAATGAGCAGTTCTTC. Protein: CASSLEVGVFNEQFF.

The V gene is TRBV19, the J gene TRBJ2-1; 10 positions agree with TRBD2. CDR3 size: 16 residues. J lost 2 bases, V lost 6 bases, and 7 bases had no gene match. Germline V gene sequence: CDR1 LNHDA, CDR2 SQIVND (reference sequence). CDR3 sequence: CASSPGSGGAYNEQFF. For the CDR3, the DNA is TGTGCCAGTAGCCCCGGGAGCGGGGGGGCCTACAATGAGCAGTTCTTC.

This clone occurred a few times. This chain uses TRBV15 with TRBJ1-3, with TRBD1 matching over 9 bases. This CDR3 spans 15 amino acids. CDR1 is LNHNV and CDR2 is YYDKDF in the germline V gene (reference sequence). Losses at the gene ends were 5 bases for V and 2 bases for J; bases not matched to a gene: 4. The CDR3 nucleotides read TGTGCCACCAGCGAGGACAGGGGCCCTGGAAACACCATATATTTT. Amino acids: CATSEDRGPGNTIYF.

In its sample, this clone was seen a few times. J is TRBJ1-1 and V is TRBV28; D remains unclear. The V end was cut by 4 bases, the J end by 8 bases, with 11 bases between. Germline V gene sequence: CDR1 MDHEN, CDR2 SYDVKM. The CDR3 extends over 12 amino acids. The CDR3 nucleotides read TGTGCCAGCAGTTACCCCGCGTCCGAAGCTTTCTTT. Amino acids: CASSYPASEAFF.

This rearrangement joins TRBV7-2 to TRBJ2-3, with TRBD2 matching over 7 bases. With 2 bases clipped from V and 6 bases from J, the junction kept 8 bases outside the gene matches. CDR3 length equals 15 residues. From germline, CDR1 is SGHTA and CDR2 FQGNSA. The CDR3 nucleotides read TGTGCCAGCAGCTTATCGGGACTACTAGGGGATACGCAGTATTTT. Residues: CASSLSGLLGDTQYF.

The chain links TRBV6-4 to TRBJ2-3; D gene uncertain. CDR3 length equals 11 residues. In germline, CDR1 is MRHNA, CDR2 SNTAGT. V gave up 6 bases and J gave up 6 bases, with 7 bases separating them. Here the CDR3 reads CASRDQDTQYF. The CDR3 DNA follows: TGTGCCAGCAGAGACCAGGATACGCAGTATTTT.

The J gene is TRBJ1-6, the V gene TRBV6-5; unclear D gene. Per the germline V gene, CDR1 is MNHEY and CDR2 is SVGAGI. Trimming stripped 5 bases from V and 7 bases from J, with 15 bases between. This CDR3 is built from 15 residues. CDR3 DNA: TGTGCCAGCAGTACTTTTCGAGGAGGAAATTCACCCCTCCACTTT. Its translation is CASSTFRGGNSPLHF.

The chain combines TRBV20-1 with TRBJ2-5, with 7 bases identical to TRBD2. CDR1 is DFQATT, CDR2 SNEGSKA, per germline (reference sequence). CDR3 length equals 13 residues. With 3 bases clipped from V and 2 bases from J, the junction kept 3 bases outside the gene matches. The CDR3 protein is CSASLGGQETQYF. CDR3 in DNA: TGCAGTGCTAGTCTGGGGGGGCAAGAGACCCAGTACTTC.

The rearrangement links TRBV5-1 to TRBJ1-1, with TRBD1 matching 7 bases. The CDR3 consists of 16 residues. Trimming took 0 bases from V and 0 from J; bases not matched to a gene: 5. Germline CDR1 and CDR2: SGHRS and YFSETQ. The CDR3 DNA sequence: TGCGCCAGCAGCTTGGGTCAGGGGGGAATGAACACTGAAGCTTTCTTT. Protein product: CASSLGQGGMNTEAFF. Full variable domain (rest looked up from reference TRBV5-1 and TRBJ1-1): KAGVTQTPRYLIKTRGQQVTLSCSPISGHRSVSWYQQTPGQGLQFLFEYFSETQRNKGNFPGRFSGRQFSNSRSEMNVSTLELGDSALYLCASSLGQGGMNTEAFFGQGTRLTVV.

This chain uses TRBV4-1 with TRBJ1-5; 11 bases map to TRBD1. The length of the CDR3 is 15 residues. With V trimmed by 4 bases and J by 7 bases, 6 bases remained unmatched. Germline V gene sequence: CDR1 MGHRA, CDR2 YSYEKL. The DNA for the CDR3 is TGCGCCAGCAGCCTTTCGGGACAGGGGGGACAGCCCCAGCATTTT. Translated: CASSLSGQGGQPQHF.

The chain is built from TRBV15 and TRBJ1-1, with D tentatively TRBD1 (5 bases). The CDR3 runs 15 residues. The V gene's germline CDR1 is LNHNV and CDR2 YYDKDF (reference sequence). Between the trimmed V and J ends, which lost 0 bases and 1 base, there was a span of 9 bases. The CDR3 DNA sequence: TGTGCCACCAGCAGAGATGTCAGGGCGAACACTGAAGCTTTCTTT. This gives the protein CATSRDVRANTEAFF.

The genes are TRBV6-6 and TRBJ2-7; TRBD1 agrees at 11 bases. V lost 6 bases to trimming and J lost 2 bases; unmatched junction nucleotides: 3. Looked up from germline, CDR1 is MNHNY and CDR2 is SVGAGI (reference sequence). CDR3 length: 14 residues. The CDR3 loop is CASRSGQGAYEQYF. Here the CDR3 DNA reads TGTGCCAGCAGATCGGGACAGGGGGCCTACGAGCAGTACTTC.

V is TRBV11-2 and J is TRBJ2-3, with D unresolved. In germline, CDR1 is SGHAT, CDR2 FQNNGV. The CDR3 is made up of 17 amino acids. Trimming took 0 bases from V and 0 from J, leaving 13 bases between them. In DNA, the CDR3 is TGTGCCAGCAGCTTAGAGGCCGCATATGCTAGCACAGATACGCAGTATTTT. It is translated as CASSLEAAYASTDTQYF.

V gene TRBV11-3 combines with J gene TRBJ2-7; D is possibly TRBD2 (6 bases). CDR1 and CDR2 from the germline V gene are SGHNT and YENEEA. There are 13 residues in the CDR3. Trimming pared 3 bases from V and 3 bases from J, leaving 9 bases between. DNA for the CDR3: TGTGCCAGCAGCTTGGGGGGTGGCTACGAGCAGTACTTC. It yields the protein CASSLGGGYEQYF. Variable domain in full (rest from reference TRBV11-3 and TRBJ2-7): EAGVVQSPRYKIIEKKQPVAFWCNPISGHNTLYWYLQNLGQGPELLIRYENEEAVDDSQLPKDRFSAERLKGVDSTLKIQPAELGDSAVYLCASSLGGGYEQYFGPGTRLTVT.

This chain joins TRBV7-2 and TRBJ2-5; D is undetermined. Germline CDR1 SGHTA, CDR2 FQGNSA. Trimming left V 5 bases short and J 1 base short, with 14 bases between. CDR3 length equals 15 residues. The CDR3 reads CASSRQRNLQETQYF. The DNA of the CDR3 is TGTGCCAGCAGCAGACAAAGGAACCTCCAAGAGACCCAGTACTTC.

The chain links TRBV29-1 to TRBJ2-3; D is unresolved. This CDR3 comprises 14 residues. The germline V and J ends were trimmed by 1 base and 0 bases, with 8 bases remaining between them. Germline V gene lookup returns CDR1 SQVTM and CDR2 ANQGSEA. The CDR3 sequence is CSVEGGRSTDTQYF. In nucleotides, the CDR3 is TGCAGCGTTGAAGGAGGCAGAAGCACAGATACGCAGTATTTT.

The rearrangement joins TRBV5-1 to TRBJ2-1, with a tentative D call TRBD2 (5 bases). The germline V gene has CDR1 SGHRS and CDR2 YFSETQ. This CDR3 is built from 14 residues. Trimming removed 0 bases from V and 10 bases from J, with 14 bases in between. The CDR3 here is CASSLVYSVPEQFF. CDR3 sequence (DNA): TGCGCCAGCAGCTTGGTTTATAGCGTCCCCGAGCAGTTCTTC. The variable domain in full, with the rest retrieved from reference TRBV5-1 and TRBJ2-1, is KAGVTQTPRYLIKTRGQQVTLSCSPISGHRSVSWYQQTPGQGLQFLFEYFSETQRNKGNFPGRFSGRQFSNSRSEMNVSTLELGDSALYLCASSLVYSVPEQFFGPGTRLTVL.

The chain joins TRBV6-2 or TRBV6-3 to TRBJ1-1, with D uncertain. Trimming pared 6 bases from V and 4 bases from J, leaving 27 bases between. The CDR3 extends over 18 amino acids. Germline-derived CDR1 and CDR2 are MNHEY and SVGEGT. CDR3: CASSPPVGVGLKSTEAFF. In nucleotides, the CDR3 is TGTGCCAGCAGCCCTCCGGTCGGTGTGGGCCTAAAAAGCACTGAAGCTTTCTTT.